Below, one T cell receptor beta chain is given with its context. The sample is drawn from a study of CD8 T cells in Susac syndrome. Sequencing of TCR beta, carried out with a high-throughput approach, was applied to CD8+ and CD4+ T cells from the blood. The multiple sclerosis control group comprised treatment-naive patients with stable or active relapsing-remitting disease. Negative magnetic isolation gave CD8+ and CD4+ cells; FACS enriched CD8+ TEMRA. The RNA input was roughly 0.45 to 1 ug, and it was reverse transcribed with random hexamers. From the immunoSEQ multiplex PCR reads, TCRdb called clonotypes with MiXCR, one entry per CDR3 protein. The sample has a few hundred thousand distinct CDR3 sequences, nearly 97% seen once. The length of the CDR3 is 14 residues. V was pared by 9 bases and J by 0 bases, with 13 bases between. CDR1 MNHNS and CDR2 SASEGT come from the germline V gene.

V is TRBV6-1 and J is TRBJ2-3; no clear D gene. This clonotype originated in a human donor with multiple sclerosis. Sequenced: CD4+ T cells from PBMCs. CDR3 protein: CASEGSWSTDTQYF. The CDR3 DNA follows: TGTGCCAGTGAAGGTAGTTGGAGCACAGATACGCAGTATTTT.